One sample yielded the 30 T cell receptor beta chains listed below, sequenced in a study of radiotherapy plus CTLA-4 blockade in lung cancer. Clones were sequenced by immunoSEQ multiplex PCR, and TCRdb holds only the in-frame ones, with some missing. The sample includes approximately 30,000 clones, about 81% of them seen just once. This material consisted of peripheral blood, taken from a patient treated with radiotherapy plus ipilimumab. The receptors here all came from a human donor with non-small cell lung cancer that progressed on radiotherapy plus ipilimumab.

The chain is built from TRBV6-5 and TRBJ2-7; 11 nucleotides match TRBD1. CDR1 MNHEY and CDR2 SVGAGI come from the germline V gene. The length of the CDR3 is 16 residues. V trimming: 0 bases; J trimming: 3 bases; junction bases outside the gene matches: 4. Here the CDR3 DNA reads TGTGCCAGCAGTTACTCGTCAGGGACAGGGGGCTACGAGCAGTACTTC. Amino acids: CASSYSSGTGGYEQYF.

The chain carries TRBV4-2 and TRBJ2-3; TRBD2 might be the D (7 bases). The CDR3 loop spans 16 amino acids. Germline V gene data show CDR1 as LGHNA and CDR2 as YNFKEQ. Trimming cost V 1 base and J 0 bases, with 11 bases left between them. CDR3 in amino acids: CASSQGRGPSTDTQYF. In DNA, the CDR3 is TGTGCCAGCAGCCAAGGGCGGGGGCCTAGCACAGATACGCAGTATTTT.

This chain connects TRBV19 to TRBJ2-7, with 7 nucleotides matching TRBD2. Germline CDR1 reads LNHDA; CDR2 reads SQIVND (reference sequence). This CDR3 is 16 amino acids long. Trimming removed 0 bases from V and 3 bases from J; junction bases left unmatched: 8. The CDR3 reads CASSIDLTSRVYEQYF. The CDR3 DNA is TGTGCCAGTAGTATAGATCTGACTAGCCGGGTCTACGAGCAGTACTTC.

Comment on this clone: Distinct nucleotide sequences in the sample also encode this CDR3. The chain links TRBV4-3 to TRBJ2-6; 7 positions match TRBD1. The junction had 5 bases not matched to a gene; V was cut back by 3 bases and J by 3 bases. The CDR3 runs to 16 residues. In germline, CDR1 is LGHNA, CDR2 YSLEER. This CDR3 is CASSQTTGVGANVLTF. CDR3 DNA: TGCGCCAGCAGCCAGACAACAGGGGTTGGGGCCAACGTCCTGACTTTC.

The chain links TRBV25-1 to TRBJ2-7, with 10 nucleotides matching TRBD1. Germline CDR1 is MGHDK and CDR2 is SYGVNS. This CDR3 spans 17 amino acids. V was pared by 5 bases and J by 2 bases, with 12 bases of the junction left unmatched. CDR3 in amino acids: CASSPPPGGTGAYEQYF. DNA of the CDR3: TGTGCCAGCAGTCCGCCCCCCGGTGGGACAGGGGCCTACGAGCAGTACTTC.

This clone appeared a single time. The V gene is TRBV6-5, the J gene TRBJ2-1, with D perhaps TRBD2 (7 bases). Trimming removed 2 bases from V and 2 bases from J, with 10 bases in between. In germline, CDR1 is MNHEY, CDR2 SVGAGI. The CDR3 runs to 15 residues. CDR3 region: CASSYGGGPYNEQFF. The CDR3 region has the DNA TGTGCCAGCAGTTACGGCGGGGGCCCCTACAATGAGCAGTTCTTC.

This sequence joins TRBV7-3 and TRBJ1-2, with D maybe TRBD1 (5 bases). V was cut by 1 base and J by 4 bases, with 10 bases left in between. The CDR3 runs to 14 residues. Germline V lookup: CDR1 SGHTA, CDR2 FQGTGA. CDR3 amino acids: CASSLNRQGYGYTF. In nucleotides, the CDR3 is TGTGCCAGCAGCTTAAATCGGCAGGGCTATGGCTACACCTTC.

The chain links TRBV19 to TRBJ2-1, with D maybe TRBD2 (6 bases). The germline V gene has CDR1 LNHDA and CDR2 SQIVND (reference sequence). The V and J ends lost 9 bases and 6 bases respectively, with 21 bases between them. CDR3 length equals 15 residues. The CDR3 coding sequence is TGTGCCAGCCGAACGCGGGACTCCTCACGCAATGAGCAGTTCTTC. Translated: CASRTRDSSRNEQFF.

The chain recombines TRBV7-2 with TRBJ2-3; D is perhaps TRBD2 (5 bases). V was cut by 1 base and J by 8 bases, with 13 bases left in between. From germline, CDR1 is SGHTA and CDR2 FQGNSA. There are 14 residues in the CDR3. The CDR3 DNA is TGTGCCAGCAGCTTAGGGACTTCCTCACGTACGCAGTATTTT. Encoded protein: CASSLGTSSRTQYF.

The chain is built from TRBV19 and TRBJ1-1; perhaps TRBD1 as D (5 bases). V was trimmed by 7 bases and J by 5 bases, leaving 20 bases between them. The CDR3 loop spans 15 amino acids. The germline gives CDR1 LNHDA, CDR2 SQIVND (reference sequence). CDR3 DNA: TGTGCCAGTATGGGGTGGGGGGGGGTACGGACTGAAGCTTTCTTT. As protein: CASMGWGGVRTEAFF. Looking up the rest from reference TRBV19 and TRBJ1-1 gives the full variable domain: DGGITQSPKYLFRKEGQNVTLSCEQNLNHDAMYWYRQDPGQGLRLIYYSQIVNDFQKGDIAEGYSVSREKKESFPLTVTSAQKNPTAFYLCASMGWGGVRTEAFFGQGTRLTVV.

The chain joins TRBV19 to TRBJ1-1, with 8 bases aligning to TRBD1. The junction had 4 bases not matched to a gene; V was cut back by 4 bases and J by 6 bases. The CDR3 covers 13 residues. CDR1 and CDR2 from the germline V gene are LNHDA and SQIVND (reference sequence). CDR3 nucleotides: TGTGCCAGTAGTAACCAGGGGGCAGCTGAAGCTTTCTTT. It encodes CASSNQGAAEAFF.

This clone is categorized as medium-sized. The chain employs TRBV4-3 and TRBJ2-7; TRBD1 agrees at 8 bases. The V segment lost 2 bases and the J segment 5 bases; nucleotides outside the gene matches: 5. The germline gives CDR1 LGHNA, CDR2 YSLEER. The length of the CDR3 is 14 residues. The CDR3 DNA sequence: TGCGCCAGCAGCCAAAACAGGGGGTTGAACGAGCAGTACTTC. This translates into CASSQNRGLNEQYF.

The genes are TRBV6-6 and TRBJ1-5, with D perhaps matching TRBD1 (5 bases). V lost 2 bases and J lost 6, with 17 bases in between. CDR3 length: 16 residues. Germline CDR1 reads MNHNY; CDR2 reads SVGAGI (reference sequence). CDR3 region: CASSYPRAGFGQPQHF. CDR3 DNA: TGTGCCAGCAGTTACCCGAGAGCAGGGTTTGGTCAGCCCCAGCATTTT.

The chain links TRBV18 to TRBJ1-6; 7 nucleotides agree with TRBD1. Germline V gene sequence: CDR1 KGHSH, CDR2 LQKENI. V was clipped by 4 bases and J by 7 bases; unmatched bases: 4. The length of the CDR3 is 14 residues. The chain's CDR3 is CASSQGQPNSPLHF. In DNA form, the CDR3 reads TGTGCCAGCTCACAGGGACAGCCCAATTCACCCCTCCACTTT.

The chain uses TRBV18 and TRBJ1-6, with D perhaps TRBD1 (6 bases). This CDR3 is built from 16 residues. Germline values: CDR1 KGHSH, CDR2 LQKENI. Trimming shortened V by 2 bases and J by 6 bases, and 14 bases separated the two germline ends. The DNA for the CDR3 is TGTGCCAGCTCACCAGGAGGTGGACAGCTTAATTCACCCCTCCACTTT. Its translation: CASSPGGGQLNSPLHF.

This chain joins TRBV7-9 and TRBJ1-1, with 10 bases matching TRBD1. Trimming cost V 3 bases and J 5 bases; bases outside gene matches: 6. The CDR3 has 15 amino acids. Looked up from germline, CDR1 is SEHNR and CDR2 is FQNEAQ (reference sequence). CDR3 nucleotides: TGTGCCAGCAGCTTCTCTGACAGGGGGCGAACTGAAGCTTTCTTT. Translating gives CASSFSDRGRTEAFF.

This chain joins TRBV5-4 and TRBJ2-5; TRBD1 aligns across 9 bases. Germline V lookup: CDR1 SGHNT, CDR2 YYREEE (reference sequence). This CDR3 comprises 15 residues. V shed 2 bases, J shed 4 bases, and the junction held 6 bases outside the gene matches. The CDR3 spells CASSFSGQGLETQYF. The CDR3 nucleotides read TGTGCCAGCAGCTTTAGTGGACAGGGGCTAGAGACCCAGTACTTC.

The CDR3 DNA reads as TGCGCCAGCAGCTTGCGGACAGTGGGATCACCCCTCCACTTT. It is translated as CASSLRTVGSPLHF. The genes are TRBV5-1 and TRBJ1-6; D might be TRBD1 (6 bases). The CDR3 totals 14 residues. V was trimmed by 1 base and J by 10 bases, leaving 12 bases between them. The germline V gene encodes CDR1 SGHRS and CDR2 YFSETQ.

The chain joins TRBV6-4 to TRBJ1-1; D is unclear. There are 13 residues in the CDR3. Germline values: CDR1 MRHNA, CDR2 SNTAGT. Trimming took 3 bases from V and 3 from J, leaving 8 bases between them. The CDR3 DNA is TGTGCCAGCAGTGAGGGCAGGTACACTGAAGCTTTCTTT. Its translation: CASSEGRYTEAFF.

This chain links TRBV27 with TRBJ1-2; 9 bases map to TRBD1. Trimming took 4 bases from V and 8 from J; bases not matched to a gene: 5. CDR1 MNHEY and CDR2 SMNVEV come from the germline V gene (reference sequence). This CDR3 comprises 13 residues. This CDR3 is CASSSTGGWGYTF. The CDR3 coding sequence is TGTGCCAGCAGTTCGACAGGGGGATGGGGCTACACCTTC.

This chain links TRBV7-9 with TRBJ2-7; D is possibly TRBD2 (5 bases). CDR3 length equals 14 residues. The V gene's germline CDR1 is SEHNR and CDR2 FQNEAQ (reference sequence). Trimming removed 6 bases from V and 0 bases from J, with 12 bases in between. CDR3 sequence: CASSQGRSSYEQYF. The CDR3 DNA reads TGTGCCAGCAGTCAAGGGAGAAGCTCCTACGAGCAGTACTTC. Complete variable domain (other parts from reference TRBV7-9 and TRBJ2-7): DTGVSQNPRHKITKRGQNVTFRCDPISEHNRLYWYRQTLGQGPEFLTYFQNEAQLEKSRLLSDRFSAERPKGSFSTLEIQRTEQGDSAMYLCASSQGRSSYEQYFGPGTRLTVT.

CDR3 in DNA: TGCGCCAGCAGTCCTACAGGGGGTCCCCCCTACGAGCAGTACTTC. This translates into CASSPTGGPPYEQYF. The rearrangement links TRBV23-1 to TRBJ2-7, with 8 bases matching TRBD1. TRBV23-1 is annotated as an ORF whose role is uncertain. This CDR3 has 15 amino acids. The trim removed 4 bases at V and 2 bases at J, leaving 7 bases unmatched.

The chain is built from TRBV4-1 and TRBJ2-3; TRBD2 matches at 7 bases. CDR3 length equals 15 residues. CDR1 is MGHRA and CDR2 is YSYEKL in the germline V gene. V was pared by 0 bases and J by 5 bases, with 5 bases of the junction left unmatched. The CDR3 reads CASSQEGGVIDTQYF. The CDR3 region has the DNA TGCGCCAGCAGCCAAGAGGGGGGGGTCATAGATACGCAGTATTTT.

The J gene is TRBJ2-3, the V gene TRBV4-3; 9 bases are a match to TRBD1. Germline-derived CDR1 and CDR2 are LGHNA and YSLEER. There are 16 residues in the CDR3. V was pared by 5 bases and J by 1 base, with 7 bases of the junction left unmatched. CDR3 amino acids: CASSDSRTGGTDTQYF. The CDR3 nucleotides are TGCGCCAGCAGCGATTCTCGGACAGGGGGCACAGATACGCAGTATTTT.

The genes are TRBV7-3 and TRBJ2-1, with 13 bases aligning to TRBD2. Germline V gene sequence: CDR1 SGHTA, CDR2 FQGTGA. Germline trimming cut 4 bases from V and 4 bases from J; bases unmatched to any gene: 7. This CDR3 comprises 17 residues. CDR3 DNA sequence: TGTGCCAGCAGCTCCCGCGGGACTAGCGGGATGTACAATGAGCAGTTCTTC. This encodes CASSSRGTSGMYNEQFF.

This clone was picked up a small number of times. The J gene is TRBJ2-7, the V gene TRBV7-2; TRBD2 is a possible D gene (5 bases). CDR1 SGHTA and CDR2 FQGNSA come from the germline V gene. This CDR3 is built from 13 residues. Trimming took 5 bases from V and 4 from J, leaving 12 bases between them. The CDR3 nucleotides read TGTGCCAGCAGCCCCCCCCCGGGATACGAGCAGTACTTC. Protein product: CASSPPPGYEQYF. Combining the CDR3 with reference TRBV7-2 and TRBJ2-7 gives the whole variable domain GAGVSQSPSNKVTEKGKDVELRCDPISGHTALYWYRQSLGQGLEFLIYFQGNSAPDKSGLPSDRFSAERTGGSVSTLTIQRTQQEDSAVYLCASSPPPGYEQYFGPGTRLTVT.

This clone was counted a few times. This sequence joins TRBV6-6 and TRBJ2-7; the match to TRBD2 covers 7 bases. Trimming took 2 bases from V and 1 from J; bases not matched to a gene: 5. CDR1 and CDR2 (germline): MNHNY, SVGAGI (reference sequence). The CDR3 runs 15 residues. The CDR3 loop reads CASSYRRGGSYEQYF. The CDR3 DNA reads TGTGCCAGCAGTTACCGCCGGGGAGGGTCCTACGAGCAGTACTTC.

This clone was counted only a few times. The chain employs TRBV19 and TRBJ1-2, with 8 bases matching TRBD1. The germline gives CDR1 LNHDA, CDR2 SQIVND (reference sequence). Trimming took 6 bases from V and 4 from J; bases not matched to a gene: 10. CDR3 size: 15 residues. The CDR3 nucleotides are TGTGCCAGTAGCGGACAGGCTACAGGGGGCTATGGCTACACCTTC. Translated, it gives CASSGQATGGYGYTF. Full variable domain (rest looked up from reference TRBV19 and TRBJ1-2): DGGITQSPKYLFRKEGQNVTLSCEQNLNHDAMYWYRQDPGQGLRLIYYSQIVNDFQKGDIAEGYSVSREKKESFPLTVTSAQKNPTAFYLCASSGQATGGYGYTFGSGTRLTVV.

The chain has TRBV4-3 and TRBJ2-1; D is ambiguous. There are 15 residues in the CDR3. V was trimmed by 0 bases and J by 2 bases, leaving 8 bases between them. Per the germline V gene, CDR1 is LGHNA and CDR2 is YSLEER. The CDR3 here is CASSQELGTYNEQFF. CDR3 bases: TGCGCCAGCAGCCAAGAGCTAGGAACCTACAATGAGCAGTTCTTC.

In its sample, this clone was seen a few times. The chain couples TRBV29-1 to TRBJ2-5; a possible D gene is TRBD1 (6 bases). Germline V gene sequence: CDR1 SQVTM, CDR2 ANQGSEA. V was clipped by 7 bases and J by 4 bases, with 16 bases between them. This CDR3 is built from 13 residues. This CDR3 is CSAGGISGETQYF. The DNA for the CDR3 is TGCAGCGCTGGGGGCATTTCAGGAGAGACCCAGTACTTC.